The 24 T cell receptor beta chains presented below share a single source sample, sequenced in a study of regulatory T cells in long-lasting Graves disease. Noted time point: persistent/refractory GD, antithyroid drugs over 5 years with positive TRAb. RNA from PBMCs was the source of the TCR library. Arm-PCR of CDR3 regions with iRepertoire HTBI primers generated TCR beta libraries. TCRdb called the multiplex PCR reads again in MiXCR, with one record for every CDR3 protein. The table shows around 450,000 distinct CDR3 sequences, with roughly a fifth occurring only once. The specimen comprised peripheral blood mononuclear cells (PBMCs), sampled when the disease was refractory, from a patient treated with antithyroid drugs. These receptors were obtained from a female donor with Graves disease.

The V and J genes are TRBV4-3 and TRBJ1-1; 8 bases align to TRBD1. The junction had 4 bases not matched to a gene; V was cut back by 3 bases and J by 4 bases. The germline CDR1 and CDR2 sequences are LGHNA and YSLEER. The CDR3 has 14 amino acids. The CDR3 bases are TGCGCCAGCAGCCATGGAACAGGGGGCACTGAAGCTTTCTTT. This encodes CASSHGTGGTEAFF.

This clonotype was counted at least ten times. The chain employs TRBV6-1 and TRBJ2-7; D unresolved. Germline V gives CDR1 MNHNS, CDR2 SASEGT. Trimming took off 6 bases at V and 0 bases at J, with 18 bases between the two ends. The CDR3 extends over 16 amino acids. The DNA for the CDR3 is TGTGCCAGCAGGTCCCTTTTTTCAGGCACCTCCTACGAGCAGTACTTC. This sequence encodes CASRSLFSGTSYEQYF.

As for this clonotype: This may arise from a read error, as a much more abundant clone is one base away. A read error is likely, as this CDR3 ends without the conserved phenylalanine or tryptophan. CDR3 residues: CASSRPRGGAYEQYS. In DNA, the CDR3 is TGTGCCAGCAGTAGGCCTAGGGGGGGAGCCTACGAGCAGTACTCC. The V call is TRBV6-2 or TRBV6-3, the J call TRBJ2-7, with a possible D match to TRBD2 (7 bases). V was cut by 5 bases and J by 2 bases, with 16 bases left in between. This CDR3 has 15 residues. Looked up from germline, CDR1 is MNHEY and CDR2 is SVGEGT.

The table lists this clonotype with many counts. This sequence joins TRBV27 and TRBJ2-7; no clear D gene. The germline V gene has CDR1 MNHEY and CDR2 SMNVEV (reference sequence). The V and J ends lost 3 bases and 1 base respectively, with 10 bases between them. This CDR3 is 14 amino acids long. The CDR3, as DNA: TGTGCCAGCAGTTTCTCCGACAAGTCCTACGAGCAGTACTTC. This sequence encodes CASSFSDKSYEQYF.

This clonotype appeared many times. V and J are TRBV6-2 or TRBV6-3 and TRBJ2-2; D might be TRBD2 (5 bases). Germline CDR1 reads MNHEY; CDR2 reads SVGEGT. The CDR3 consists of 13 residues. V was clipped by 2 bases and J by 6 bases, with 7 bases between them. CDR3 residues: CASSYRAAGELFF. CDR3 coding DNA: TGTGCCAGCAGTTACCGAGCGGCCGGGGAGCTGTTTTTT.

The V and J genes are TRBV12-3 or TRBV12-4 and TRBJ1-4, with a possible D match to TRBD1 (5 bases). This CDR3 spans 14 amino acids. V dropped 5 bases and J dropped 8 bases, with 15 bases sitting between them. CDR3 region: CASSLSGGREKLFF. The DNA for the CDR3 is TGTGCCAGCAGTCTAAGCGGGGGTCGGGAAAAACTGTTTTTT.

This clonotype was counted only a few times. V and J are TRBV5-1 and TRBJ1-6; D not certain. The V gene lost 4 bases and the J gene lost 3 bases, with 8 bases spanning the gap. Germline V lookup: CDR1 SGHRS, CDR2 YFSETQ. The CDR3 has 14 amino acids. Here the CDR3 DNA reads TGCGCCAGCAGCCAACAAAGCTATAATTCACCCCTCCACTTT. As protein: CASSQQSYNSPLHF.

This rearrangement joins TRBV3-1 to TRBJ2-5, with no clear D. Between the trimmed V and J ends, which lost 4 bases and 4 bases, there was a span of 16 bases. Germline CDR1 and CDR2: LGHDT and YNNKEL (reference sequence). This CDR3 is 15 amino acids long. The chain's CDR3 is CASSPLATLGETQYF. CDR3 DNA sequence: TGTGCCAGCAGCCCCCTTGCCACCTTAGGAGAGACCCAGTACTTC.

Ten or more counts support this clonotype. V and J are TRBV6-1 and TRBJ1-1, with D perhaps TRBD1 (5 bases). Per germline, CDR1 MNHNS and CDR2 SASEGT. The ends were cut back, 5 bases at V and 4 bases at J, with 20 bases in the middle. CDR3 length: 16 residues. The CDR3 coding sequence is TGTGCCAGCAGTCTACGCTTCGGGGGATTTGGCACTGAAGCTTTCTTT. Amino acids: CASSLRFGGFGTEAFF.

The chain couples TRBV28 to TRBJ1-3, with D hard to call. CDR3 length: 15 amino acids. V was trimmed by 8 bases and J by 0 bases, leaving 14 bases between them. Germline values: CDR1 MDHEN, CDR2 SYDVKM. Here the CDR3 DNA reads TGTGCCAGCTTGTCGGGAAGCAGCTCTGGAAACACCATATATTTT. This translates into CASLSGSSSGNTIYF.

This clonotype was counted at least ten times. The chain employs TRBV29-1 and TRBJ1-1, with D perhaps matching TRBD1 (5 bases). The CDR3 sequence is 13 residues long. V was cut by 7 bases and J by 3 bases, with 15 bases left in between. Germline V CDR1 and CDR2: SQVTM, ANQGSEA. CDR3 sequence: CSGRGNPDTEAFF. In DNA, the CDR3 is TGCAGCGGGAGGGGTAACCCAGACACTGAAGCTTTCTTT.

This clonotype was detected ten times or more. The J gene is TRBJ2-3, the V gene TRBV2, with TRBD1 identical over 10 bases. J lost 4 bases, V lost 4 bases, and 2 bases had no gene match. The CDR3 contains 14 residues. The germline gives CDR1 SNHLY, CDR2 FYNNEI. DNA of the CDR3: TGTGCCAGCAGTGCCGACAGGGGGCCAGATACGCAGTATTTT. Protein sequence: CASSADRGPDTQYF.

This clonotype was recorded at least ten times. This chain uses TRBV28 with TRBJ2-5, with D tentatively TRBD2 (6 bases). V lost 2 bases and J lost 5, with 12 bases in between. Looked up from germline, CDR1 is MDHEN and CDR2 is SYDVKM. The CDR3 is 14 amino acids. The CDR3 loop reads CASSLELRGETQYF. As DNA, the CDR3 is TGTGCCAGCAGTTTAGAGCTGCGGGGTGAGACCCAGTACTTC.

The chain carries TRBV28 and TRBJ2-6; D assignment may be TRBD1 or TRBD2 (6 bases each). Germline-derived CDR1 and CDR2 are MDHEN and SYDVKM. The CDR3 spans 18 residues. Trimming took 0 bases from V and 0 from J, leaving 12 bases between them. CDR3 amino acids: CASSLWRRGHSGANVLTF. For the CDR3, the DNA is TGTGCCAGCAGTTTATGGCGACGGGGGCACTCTGGGGCCAACGTCCTGACTTTC.

This chain links TRBV7-2 with TRBJ2-5, with D unclear. V gave up 1 base and J gave up 5 bases, with 11 bases separating them. The germline V gene encodes CDR1 SGHTA and CDR2 FQGNSA. This CDR3 region has 14 residues. In DNA form, the CDR3 reads TGTGCCAGCAGCTTAGGACCGGTATCGGAGACCCAGTACTTC. It is translated as CASSLGPVSETQYF.

The V call is TRBV24-1, the J call TRBJ2-1; D may be TRBD1 or TRBD2 (6 bases each). This CDR3 is built from 19 residues. Germline V gene sequence: CDR1 KGHDR, CDR2 SFDVKD. V shed 0 bases and J shed 1 base, with 18 bases lying between them. For the CDR3, the DNA is TGTGCCACCAGTGATTTGAAGGGGGGTCCGACCAATTCCTACAATGAGCAGTTCTTC. As protein: CATSDLKGGPTNSYNEQFF.

The rearrangement joins TRBV14 to TRBJ1-1, with D unresolved. This CDR3 has 15 amino acids. Trimming stripped 4 bases from V and 2 bases from J, with 14 bases between. Germline values: CDR1 SGHDN, CDR2 FVKESK. The CDR3 is CASSPLTAVNTEAFF. CDR3 nucleotides: TGTGCCAGCAGCCCCTTAACAGCGGTTAACACTGAAGCTTTCTTT.

This clonotype appeared a few times. The chain couples TRBV9 to TRBJ2-7; no definite D call. The ends were cut back, 4 bases at V and 5 bases at J, with 16 bases in the middle. The germline gives CDR1 SGDLS, CDR2 YYNGEE. The CDR3 totals 14 residues. This CDR3 reads CASSPLWSKDEQYF. CDR3 DNA: TGTGCCAGCAGCCCCCTTTGGAGTAAGGACGAGCAGTACTTC.

This clonotype was detected only a few times. V is TRBV20-1 and J is TRBJ1-5; no clear D. The germline V and J ends were trimmed by 3 bases and 4 bases, with 13 bases remaining between them. This CDR3 has 14 amino acids. Germline CDR1 reads DFQATT; CDR2 reads SNEGSKA (reference sequence). CDR3 loop: CSASVSALNQPQHF. The CDR3 bases are TGCAGTGCTAGTGTCAGCGCTTTAAATCAGCCCCAGCATTTT.

This clonotype has at least ten counts. This chain joins TRBV6-2 or TRBV6-3 and TRBJ1-5, with 9 bases matching TRBD1. CDR1 and CDR2 (germline): MNHEY, SVGEGT. The CDR3 has 14 residues. With 6 bases clipped from V and 1 base from J, the junction kept 1 base outside the gene matches. CDR3 sequence (DNA): TGTGCCAGCAGGGACAGGGGAAGCAATCAGCCCCAGCATTTT. Its protein product is CASRDRGSNQPQHF.

This clonotype has a count of ten or more. The gene calls are TRBV28 and TRBJ2-7; D call uncertain. This CDR3 is built from 14 residues. Germline CDR1 and CDR2: MDHEN and SYDVKM. V lost 8 bases and J lost 1, with 15 bases in between. The CDR3 here is CASALPGQSYEQYF. CDR3 DNA: TGTGCCAGCGCCCTACCCGGGCAGTCCTACGAGCAGTACTTC.

In this sample, this clonotype turned up many times. This chain uses TRBV6-5 with TRBJ2-7; 11 bases map to TRBD2. CDR1 is MNHEY, CDR2 SVGAGI, per germline. J gave up 6 bases and V 0 bases, and 13 bases lay outside the gene matches. This CDR3 is 18 amino acids long. The CDR3 sequence is CASSYSPTSGSSAVEQYF. The CDR3 nucleotides read TGTGCCAGCAGTTACTCGCCAACTAGCGGGAGTAGCGCCGTCGAGCAGTACTTC.

This clonotype was recorded at least ten times. The chain is built from TRBV20-1 and TRBJ1-5; D not resolved. In germline, CDR1 is DFQATT, CDR2 SNEGSKA (reference sequence). Trimming pared 3 bases from V and 0 bases from J, leaving 9 bases between. The CDR3 has 14 amino acids. CDR3 amino acids: CSARSELSNQPQHF. DNA of the CDR3: TGCAGTGCTAGGTCAGAACTTAGCAATCAGCCCCAGCATTTT.

This clonotype has at least ten counts. The chain links TRBV7-8 to TRBJ2-5; D is unclear. CDR3 size: 13 residues. Trimming pared 4 bases from V and 2 bases from J, leaving 8 bases between. CDR1 is SGHVS and CDR2 is FQNEAQ in the germline V gene. CDR3 sequence reads: CASSSSWQETQYF. CDR3 coding DNA: TGTGCCAGCAGCTCCAGTTGGCAAGAGACCCAGTACTTC. Full variable domain (remainder filled in from reference TRBV7-8 and TRBJ2-5): GAGVSQSPRYKVAKRGQDVALRCDPISGHVSLFWYQQALGQGPEFLTYFQNEAQLDKSGLPSDRFFAERPEGSVSTLKIQRTQQEDSAVYLCASSSSWQETQYFGPGTRLLVL.